This TCR beta chain derives from a study of T cells in localized non-small cell lung cancer. Whole-study results and caveats: Adjacent uninvolved lung had the highest clonality, suggesting focused antigen responses. In the blood, greater T cell density corresponded to longer overall survival. A single tumor region was sequenced, leaving heterogeneity possible. Detection in adjacent lung was observed for a median 57 of the top 100 tumor clones.

The table came from immunoSEQ multiplex PCR; TCRdb's copy has only in-frame clones and leaves some out. Seen here are 12,000 to 15,000 clones, 80% to 85% observed once, and the top ten hold 3.5% to 4.5%. Germline lookup yields CDR1 SGHDT and CDR2 YYEEEE. V shed 2 bases and J 5 bases; nucleotides not matched to a gene: 6. CDR3 length: 14 amino acids. On this clone itself: The antigen is unknown.

The chain links TRBV5-6 to TRBJ1-2; TRBD1 matches at 7 bases. The clonotype originates from a female donor at least 60 years old with stage I squamous cell lung carcinoma. The sequencing here drew on peripheral blood, taken before any cancer treatment. The CDR3 coding sequence is TGTGCCAGCAGCTTTTGGAACAGGGGTTATGGCTACACCTTC. Protein sequence: CASSFWNRGYGYTF.